This entry describes one TCR beta chain. The data derive from a study of blood T cell repertoires in COVID-19. Patients in Seattle were enrolled during active infection, then followed longitudinally. Germline values: CDR1 SGDLS, CDR2 YYNGEE. The germline V and J ends were trimmed by 0 bases and 6 bases, with 15 bases remaining between them. There are 15 residues in the CDR3. The authors' processing: Counts of nucleated cells, estimated from reference gene primer amplification, were obtained. The table came from immunoSEQ multiplex PCR; TCRdb's copy has only in-frame clones and leaves some out. That table furnishes V, J and clone size, whereas the DNA furnished D and trimming. The sample lists some 150,000 clones, approximately 87% occurring once.

The TCR originated in a woman in her sixties with COVID-19, enrolled during active disease. The rearrangement uses TRBV9 and TRBJ2-5; a possible D gene is TRBD2 (6 bases). The sample was peripheral blood. CDR3 in amino acids: CASSVGFRREQTQYF. In DNA form, the CDR3 reads TGTGCCAGCAGCGTAGGGTTCCGGCGGGAACAGACCCAGTACTTC.